Below are 16 T cell receptor beta chains sequenced from a single sample in a study of blood T cell repertoires in COVID-19. Sequencing used immunoSEQ multiplex PCR; TCRdb keeps in-frame clones, though not all of them. The repertoire holds 130,000 to 150,000 clones, with 84% as singletons. The sequenced sample was PBMCs or T cells enriched from blood (not recorded which). These receptors all come from a woman aged 45-59 years who had been exposed to COVID-19.

V gene TRBV7-9 combines with J gene TRBJ2-4, with 10 bases identical to TRBD1. Germline loops: CDR1 SEHNR, CDR2 FQNEAQ (reference sequence). Germline trimming cut 1 base from V and 10 bases from J; bases unmatched to any gene: 1. The CDR3 consists of 13 residues. CDR3 residues: CASSLGTGGIQYF. CDR3 nucleotides: TGTGCCAGCAGCTTAGGGACAGGGGGGATTCAGTACTTC.

CDR3 residues: CASSDNRGQEYGYTF. CDR3 nucleotide sequence: TGTGCCAGCAGTGACAACAGGGGGCAGGAGTATGGCTACACCTTC. The rearrangement joins TRBV25-1 to TRBJ1-2, with TRBD1 identical over 9 bases. The germline CDR1 and CDR2 sequences are MGHDK and SYGVNS. The CDR3 has 15 residues. With 3 bases clipped from V and 5 bases from J, the junction kept 7 bases outside the gene matches.

This sequence joins TRBV9 and TRBJ2-3; 8 bases align to TRBD2. CDR1 is SGDLS, CDR2 YYNGEE, per germline. The CDR3 is 15 residues long. With 7 bases clipped from V and 3 bases from J, the junction kept 10 bases outside the gene matches. The CDR3 nucleotides are TGTGCCAGCGCCCGGGGGGGCCACAAGACAGATACGCAGTATTTT. This codes for CASARGGHKTDTQYF.

The chain employs TRBV29-1 and TRBJ1-1, with a weak D call TRBD1 (6 bases). V was shortened by 8 bases and J by 1 base, with 17 bases between the two germline ends. The CDR3 is 14 residues long. Germline V CDR1 and CDR2: SQVTM, ANQGSEA. The CDR3 sequence is CSSARAGANTEAFF. As DNA, the CDR3 is TGCAGCTCCGCGCGGGCAGGGGCGAACACTGAAGCTTTCTTT. Full variable domain (rest looked up from reference TRBV29-1 and TRBJ1-1): SAVISQKPSRDICQRGTSLTIQCQVDSQVTMMFWYRQQPGQSLTLIATANQGSEATYESGFVIDKFPISRPNLTFSTLTVSNMSPEDSSIYLCSSARAGANTEAFFGQGTRLTVV.

The chain is built from TRBV7-7 and TRBJ2-5, with D possibly TRBD1 on 6 matching bases. The CDR3 loop spans 14 amino acids. Germline V lookup: CDR1 SSHAT, CDR2 FNYEAQ (reference sequence). The CDR3 DNA follows: TGTGCTAGCTCCAGGGGTACCCCCGGGGAGACCCAGTACTTC. Amino acids: CASSRGTPGETQYF.

V and J are TRBV30 and TRBJ1-5; perhaps TRBD1 as D (6 bases). The CDR3 totals 15 residues. V shed 1 base and J shed 3 bases, with 13 bases lying between them. The germline gives CDR1 GTSNPN, CDR2 SVGIG (reference sequence). In DNA, the CDR3 is TGTGCCTGGAGTGAGACAGGTCTACACAATCAGCCCCAGCATTTT. It yields the protein CAWSETGLHNQPQHF.

CDR3 residues: CAISDASGGYETQYF. DNA of the CDR3: TGTGCCATCAGTGACGCTAGCGGGGGGTATGAGACCCAGTACTTC. The J gene is TRBJ2-5, the V gene TRBV10-3, with 11 bases aligning to TRBD2. Germline V gene data show CDR1 as ENHRY and CDR2 as SYGVKD. The CDR3 has 15 amino acids. V was pared by 3 bases and J by 5 bases, with 5 bases of the junction left unmatched.

J is TRBJ2-7 and V is TRBV3-1 (or the pseudogene TRBV3-2); D is undetermined. The CDR3 is made up of 11 amino acids. The V end lost 3 bases, the J end lost 7 bases, and 7 bases lay between the germline ends. Germline lookup yields CDR1 LGHDT and CDR2 YNNKEL (reference sequence). The CDR3 bases are TGTGCCAGCAGCCAGGTTCGGGAGCAGTACTTC. Its protein product is CASSQVREQYF.

The CDR3 bases are TGTGCCAGCAGCAGGGGACTAGCGGGAGGGGAATTCTTC. Translation: CASSRGLAGGEFF. The chain has TRBV7-9 and TRBJ2-1, with 16 bases aligning to TRBD2. The CDR3 spans 13 residues. J gave up 16 bases and V 5 bases, and 5 bases lay outside the gene matches. Germline loops: CDR1 SEHNR, CDR2 FQNEAQ (reference sequence).

The gene calls are TRBV5-6 and TRBJ2-3; TRBD2 aligns across 10 bases. The CDR3 length is 15 residues. With V trimmed by 1 base and J by 3 bases, 2 bases remained unmatched. CDR1 SGHDT and CDR2 YYEEEE come from the germline V gene. This CDR3 reads CASSLKAGGTDTQYF. The CDR3 bases are TGTGCCAGCAGCTTGAAAGCGGGAGGGACAGATACGCAGTATTTT.

CDR3 sequence (DNA): TGTGCCAGCAAACCCCAAGGGGTCAATGAAAAACTGTTTTTT. Encoded protein: CASKPQGVNEKLFF. The gene calls are TRBV7-2 and TRBJ1-4, with D perhaps TRBD1 (5 bases). The CDR3 is 14 amino acids. Germline loops: CDR1 SGHTA, CDR2 FQGNSA. V dropped 7 bases and J dropped 5 bases, with 14 bases sitting between them.

The V call is TRBV11-3, the J call TRBJ2-1; 8 bases are a match to TRBD1. CDR1 is SGHNT, CDR2 YENEEA, per germline. The junction had 2 bases not matched to a gene; V was cut back by 0 bases and J by 4 bases. The CDR3 length is 15 residues. CDR3 in amino acids: CASSLEQGEYNEQFF. In DNA, the CDR3 is TGTGCCAGCAGCTTAGAACAGGGGGAATACAATGAGCAGTTCTTC.

V and J are TRBV15 and TRBJ2-7; 7 bases line up with TRBD1. The germline gives CDR1 LNHNV, CDR2 YYDKDF (reference sequence). This CDR3 comprises 13 residues. Germline trimming cut 5 bases from V and 3 bases from J; bases unmatched to any gene: 4. CDR3 loop: CATSVRQGYEQYF. CDR3 sequence (DNA): TGTGCCACCAGCGTAAGACAGGGCTACGAGCAGTACTTC.

Concerning this clone itself: The junction shows a germline mismatch at one end, possibly a read error. The chain employs TRBV3-1 (or the pseudogene TRBV3-2) and TRBJ1-6, with D unresolved. Germline assignment: CDR1 LGHDT and CDR2 YNNKEL (reference sequence). CDR3 size: 15 residues. The CDR3, as DNA: TGTGTCAGCAGCCAAGATAGAGGGCCTAATTCACCCCTCCACTTT. Translated: CVSSQDRGPNSPLHF.

The chain has TRBV10-3 and TRBJ1-5; D remains unclear. Trimming pared 6 bases from V and 0 bases from J, leaving 6 bases between. The CDR3 spans 13 residues. Germline values: CDR1 ENHRY, CDR2 SYGVKD. CDR3 in amino acids: CAISPGSNQPQHF. The CDR3 DNA is TGTGCCATCAGCCCAGGTAGCAATCAGCCCCAGCATTTT.

This clone was observed a handful of times. DNA of the CDR3: TGTGCCAGCAGCAGGGTAGATAATTCACCCCTCCACTTT. It specifies CASSRVDNSPLHF. The chain employs TRBV2 and TRBJ1-6; tentative D call: TRBD1 (5 bases). The CDR3 spans 13 residues. V shed 6 bases and J shed 5 bases, with 8 bases lying between them. CDR1 and CDR2 (germline): SNHLY, FYNNEI.